This TCR beta chain was sequenced for a study of cytomegalovirus exposure and HLA in healthy donors. 13 Jbeta primers and 60 Vbeta primers were used for the PCR. Generated by immunoSEQ multiplex PCR, the TCRdb table keeps only in-frame clones and is missing some. The sample records roughly 190,000 clones, over 80% being singletons. Germline V gene lookup returns CDR1 GTSNPN and CDR2 SVGIG (reference sequence). The V segment lost 2 bases and the J segment 6 bases; nucleotides outside the gene matches: 10. This CDR3 has 16 residues. This TCR derives from a woman aged 45-60 years in good health and CMV-seropositive. This chain links TRBV30 with TRBJ1-5; 10 bases map to TRBD1. The sample taken for sequencing was PBMCs. The CDR3: CAWSHPTGGFRQPQHF. CDR3 sequence (DNA): TGTGCCTGGAGTCACCCGACAGGGGGCTTCCGTCAGCCCCAGCATTTT.